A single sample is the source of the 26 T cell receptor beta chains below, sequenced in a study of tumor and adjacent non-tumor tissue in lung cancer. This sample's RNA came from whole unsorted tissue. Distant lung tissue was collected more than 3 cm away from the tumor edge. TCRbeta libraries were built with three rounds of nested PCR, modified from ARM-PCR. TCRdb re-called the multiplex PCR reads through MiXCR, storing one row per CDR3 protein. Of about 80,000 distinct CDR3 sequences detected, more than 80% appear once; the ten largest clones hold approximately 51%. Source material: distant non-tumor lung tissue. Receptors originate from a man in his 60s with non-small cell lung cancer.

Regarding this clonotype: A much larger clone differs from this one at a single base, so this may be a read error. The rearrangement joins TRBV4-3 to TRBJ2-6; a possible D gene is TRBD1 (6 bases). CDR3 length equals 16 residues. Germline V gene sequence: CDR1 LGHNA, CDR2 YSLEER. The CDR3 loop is CASSAQGGTGANLLTF. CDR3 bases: TGCGCCAGCAGCGCACAGGGTGGAACTGGGGCCAACCTCCTGACTTTC.

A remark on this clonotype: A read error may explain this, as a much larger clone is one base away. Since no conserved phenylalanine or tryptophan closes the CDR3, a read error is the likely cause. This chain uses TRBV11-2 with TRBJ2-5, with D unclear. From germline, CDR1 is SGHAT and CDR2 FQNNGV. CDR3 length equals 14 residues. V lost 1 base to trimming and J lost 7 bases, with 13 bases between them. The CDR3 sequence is CASSLGRELVTQYS. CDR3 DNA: TGTGCCAGCAGCTTAGGACGCGAGCTGGTGACCCAGTACTCC.

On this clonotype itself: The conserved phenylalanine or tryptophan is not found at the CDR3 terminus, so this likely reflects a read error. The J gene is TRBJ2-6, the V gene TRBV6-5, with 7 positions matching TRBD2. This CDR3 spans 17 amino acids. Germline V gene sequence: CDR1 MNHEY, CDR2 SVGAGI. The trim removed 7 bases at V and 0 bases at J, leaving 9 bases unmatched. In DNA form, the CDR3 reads TGTGCCAGCAACCTCGCGGGAGCCAGCTCTGGGGCCAACGTCCTGACTCTC. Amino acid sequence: CASNLAGASSGANVLTL.

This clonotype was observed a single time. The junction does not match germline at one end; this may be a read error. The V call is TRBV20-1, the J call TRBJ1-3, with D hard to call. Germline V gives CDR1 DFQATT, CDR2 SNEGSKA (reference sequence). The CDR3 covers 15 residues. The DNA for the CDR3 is TGCAGTGCTAGAGATGTATGCAGTGGTGGAAACACCATATATTTC. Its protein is CSARDVCSGGNTIYF.

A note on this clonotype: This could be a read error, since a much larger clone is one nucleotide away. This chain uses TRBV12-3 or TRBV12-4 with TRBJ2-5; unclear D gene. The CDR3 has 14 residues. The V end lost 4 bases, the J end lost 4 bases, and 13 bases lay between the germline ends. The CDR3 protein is CASSWTNKGETQYF. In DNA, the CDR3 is TGTGCCAGCAGTTGGACCAACAAGGGAGAGACCCAGTACTTC.

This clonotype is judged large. The CDR3 DNA follows: TGCAGCGCCCAAGAGGGGGAAACTGAAGCTTTCTTT. It translates to CSAQEGETEAFF. The chain is built from TRBV29-1 and TRBJ1-1; D perhaps matches TRBD1 (6 bases). CDR1 SQVTM and CDR2 ANQGSEA come from the germline V gene. V lost 7 bases, J lost 5 bases, and 14 bases lay in between. CDR3 length equals 12 residues.

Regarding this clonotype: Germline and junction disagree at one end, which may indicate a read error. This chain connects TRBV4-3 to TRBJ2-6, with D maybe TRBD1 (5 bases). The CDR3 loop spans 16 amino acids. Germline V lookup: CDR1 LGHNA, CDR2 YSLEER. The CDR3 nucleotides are TGCCCAAGCAGCCAAGAGGCGGTGTCTGGGGCCAACGTACTGACTTTC. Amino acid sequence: CPSSQEAVSGANVLTF.

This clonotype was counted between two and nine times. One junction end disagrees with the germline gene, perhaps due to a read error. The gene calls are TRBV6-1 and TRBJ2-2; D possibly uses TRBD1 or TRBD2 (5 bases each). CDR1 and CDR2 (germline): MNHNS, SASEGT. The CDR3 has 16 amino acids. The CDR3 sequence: CASNLKDGLGTGEPFF. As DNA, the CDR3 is TGTGCCAGCAATCTTAAGGACGGATTGGGGACCGGGGAGCCGTTTTTT.

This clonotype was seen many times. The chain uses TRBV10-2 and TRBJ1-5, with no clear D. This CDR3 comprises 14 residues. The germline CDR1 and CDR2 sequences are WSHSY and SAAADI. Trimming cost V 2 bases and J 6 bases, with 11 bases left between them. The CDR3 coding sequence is TGCGCCAGCAGTGAGATGGGGAGAGGTCAGCCCCAGCATTTT. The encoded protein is CASSEMGRGQPQHF.

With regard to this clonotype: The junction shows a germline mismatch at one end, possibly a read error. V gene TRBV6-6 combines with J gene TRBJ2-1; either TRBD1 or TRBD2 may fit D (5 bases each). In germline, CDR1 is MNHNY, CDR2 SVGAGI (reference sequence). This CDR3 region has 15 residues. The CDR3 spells CASRWGGRAYNEHIF. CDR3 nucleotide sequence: TGTGCCAGCCGTTGGGGCGGGCGGGCCTACAATGAGCATATCTTC.

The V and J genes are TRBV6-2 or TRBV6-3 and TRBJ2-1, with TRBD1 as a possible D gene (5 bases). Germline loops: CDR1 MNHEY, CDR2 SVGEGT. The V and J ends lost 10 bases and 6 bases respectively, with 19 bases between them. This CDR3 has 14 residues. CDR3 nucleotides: TGTGCCAACACCGACATGACAGCCCGCAATGAGCAGTTCTTC. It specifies CANTDMTARNEQFF.

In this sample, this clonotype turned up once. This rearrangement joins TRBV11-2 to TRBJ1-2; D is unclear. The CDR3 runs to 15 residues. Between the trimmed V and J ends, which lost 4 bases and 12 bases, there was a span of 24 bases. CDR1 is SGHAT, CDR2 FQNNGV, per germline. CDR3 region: CASSSLGNGAFGHTF. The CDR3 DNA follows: TGTGCCAGCAGCTCCCTTGGGAACGGAGCCTTCGGCCACACCTTC.

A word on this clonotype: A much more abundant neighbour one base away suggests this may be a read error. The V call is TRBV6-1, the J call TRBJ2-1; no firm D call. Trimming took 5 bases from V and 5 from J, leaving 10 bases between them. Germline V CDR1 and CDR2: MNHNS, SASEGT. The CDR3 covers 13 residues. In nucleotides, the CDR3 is TGTGCCAGCAGTAGGCAGGCTAACAATGAGCAGTTCTTC. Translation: CASSRQANNEQFF.

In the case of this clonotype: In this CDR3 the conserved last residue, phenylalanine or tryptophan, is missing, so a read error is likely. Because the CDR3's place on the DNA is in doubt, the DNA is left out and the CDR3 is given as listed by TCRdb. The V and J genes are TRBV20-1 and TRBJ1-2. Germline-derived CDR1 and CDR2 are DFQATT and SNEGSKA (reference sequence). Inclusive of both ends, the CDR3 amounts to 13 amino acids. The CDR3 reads CSVAPGTTDGYIL.

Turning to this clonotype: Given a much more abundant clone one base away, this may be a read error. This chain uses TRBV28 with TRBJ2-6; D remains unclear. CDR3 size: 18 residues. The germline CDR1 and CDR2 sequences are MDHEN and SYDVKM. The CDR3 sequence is CVSNLMGSPRAGANVLTF. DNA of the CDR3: TGTGTCAGCAACCTAATGGGCTCTCCTCGGGCTGGGGCCAACGTCCTGACTTTC.

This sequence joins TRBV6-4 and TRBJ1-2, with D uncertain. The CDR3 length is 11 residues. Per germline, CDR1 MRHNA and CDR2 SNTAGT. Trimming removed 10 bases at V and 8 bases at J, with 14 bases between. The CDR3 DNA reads TGTGCCATCTGGTGCATGGGGGGCTACACCTTC. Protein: CAIWCMGGYTF.

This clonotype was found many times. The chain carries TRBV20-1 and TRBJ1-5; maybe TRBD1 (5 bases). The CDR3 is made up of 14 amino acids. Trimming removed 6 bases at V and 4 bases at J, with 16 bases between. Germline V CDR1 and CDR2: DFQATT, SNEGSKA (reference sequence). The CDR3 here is CSAMRGGANQPQHF. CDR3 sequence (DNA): TGCAGTGCCATGAGGGGCGGGGCGAATCAGCCCCAGCATTTT.

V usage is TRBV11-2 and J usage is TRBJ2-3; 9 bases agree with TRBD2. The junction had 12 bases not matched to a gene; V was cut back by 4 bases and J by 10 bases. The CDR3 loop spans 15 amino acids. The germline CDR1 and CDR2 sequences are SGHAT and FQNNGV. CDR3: CASSYRAGGLGAQYF. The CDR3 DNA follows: TGTGCCAGCAGCTATCGAGCGGGAGGCTTAGGTGCGCAGTATTTT.

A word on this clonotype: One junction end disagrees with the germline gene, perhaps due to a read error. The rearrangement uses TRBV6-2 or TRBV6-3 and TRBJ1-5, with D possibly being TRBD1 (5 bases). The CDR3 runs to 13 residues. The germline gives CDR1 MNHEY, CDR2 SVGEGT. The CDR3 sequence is CASSPSGTQPQHF. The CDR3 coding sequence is TGTGCCAGCAGCCCTTCGGGGACTCAGCCCCAACATTTT.

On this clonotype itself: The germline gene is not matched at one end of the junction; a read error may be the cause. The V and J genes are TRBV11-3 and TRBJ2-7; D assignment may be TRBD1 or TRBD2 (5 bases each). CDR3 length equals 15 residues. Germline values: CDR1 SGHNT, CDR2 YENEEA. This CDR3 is CASRSGGGRANEHYF. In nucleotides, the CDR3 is TGTGCCAGCAGGAGTGGGGGTGGTAGGGCCAATGAGCACTACTTC.

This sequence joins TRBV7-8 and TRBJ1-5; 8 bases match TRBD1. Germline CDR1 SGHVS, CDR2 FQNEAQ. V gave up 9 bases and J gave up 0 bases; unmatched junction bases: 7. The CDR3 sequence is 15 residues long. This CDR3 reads CARSMDRVSNQPQHF. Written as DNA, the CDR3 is TGTGCCAGGAGCATGGACAGGGTTAGCAATCAGCCCCAGCATTTT.

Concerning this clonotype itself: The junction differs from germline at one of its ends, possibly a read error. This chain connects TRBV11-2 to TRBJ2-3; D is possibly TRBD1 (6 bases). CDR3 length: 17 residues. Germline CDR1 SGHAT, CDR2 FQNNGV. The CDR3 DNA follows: TGTGCCAGCAGCAGAGAGGGGTGGGGCAGGGGCACAGATATGCAGTATTTT. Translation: CASSREGWGRGTDMQYF.

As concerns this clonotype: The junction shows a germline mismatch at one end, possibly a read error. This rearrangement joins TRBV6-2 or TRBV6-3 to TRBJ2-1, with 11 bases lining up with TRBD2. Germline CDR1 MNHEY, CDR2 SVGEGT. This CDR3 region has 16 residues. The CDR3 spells CASSSVTSGIDNKQFF. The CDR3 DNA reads TGTGCAAGCAGTTCCGTGACTAGCGGGATAGACAATAAGCAGTTCTTC.

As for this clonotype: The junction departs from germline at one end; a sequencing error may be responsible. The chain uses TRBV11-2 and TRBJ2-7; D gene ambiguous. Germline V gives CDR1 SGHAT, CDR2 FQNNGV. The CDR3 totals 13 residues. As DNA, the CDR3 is TGTGCCAGCAGCTTAAATCTTCGGAACGAGCATTACTTC. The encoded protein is CASSLNLRNEHYF.

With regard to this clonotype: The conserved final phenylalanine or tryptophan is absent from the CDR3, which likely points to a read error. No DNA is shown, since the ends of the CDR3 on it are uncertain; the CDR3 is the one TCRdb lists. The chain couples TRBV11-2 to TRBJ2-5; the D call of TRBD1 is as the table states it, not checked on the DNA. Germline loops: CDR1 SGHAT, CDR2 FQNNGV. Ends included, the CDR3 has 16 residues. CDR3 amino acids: CASSSTMGGAKETRYI.

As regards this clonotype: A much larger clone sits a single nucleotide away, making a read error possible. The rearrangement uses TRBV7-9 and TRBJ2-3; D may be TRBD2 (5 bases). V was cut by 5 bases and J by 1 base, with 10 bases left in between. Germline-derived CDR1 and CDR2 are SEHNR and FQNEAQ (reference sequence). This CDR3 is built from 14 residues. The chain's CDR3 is CASSRVGGTDTQYF. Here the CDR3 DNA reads TGTGCCAGCAGCCGGGTGGGAGGCACAGATACGCAGTATTTT. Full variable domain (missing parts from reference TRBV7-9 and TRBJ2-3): DTGVSQNPRHKITKRGQNVTFRCDPISEHNRLYWYRQTLGQGPEFLTYFQNEAQLEKSRLLSDRFSAERPKGSFSTLEIQRTEQGDSAMYLCASSRVGGTDTQYFGPGTRLTVL.